This TCR beta chain is drawn from a study of blood T cell repertoires in COVID-19 (TCRdb year 2020). Study-wide context: Samples from collaborators originated in the United States, Italy and Spain and spanned both the acute and convalescent phases of COVID-19. HLA class I and class II types, where available, came from metadata supplied by the sample provider rather than from assay-based typing. A freely available public database, intended as a resource for researchers studying the immune response to SARS-CoV-2, is where the repertoires were released. Samples came from the ongoing ImmuneRACE study (first 160 participants) plus 1,254 subjects from 6 global collaborators. The sample metadata nearly always contained a de-identified subject ID, COVID-19 status, age in years and sex. Deeply sampled blood TCRbeta repertoires from subjects exposed to, actively infected with, or recovered from COVID-19 were included in the dataset. The prospective study material was composed of cDNA or gDNA derived from T cells, B-cell-depleted T cells, or PBMCs.

Trimming accounts for 7 bases at V and 7 bases at J, while the number of junction bases matched to no gene is 7. CDR1 and CDR2 (GTSNPN, SVGIG) derive from the germline V gene (reference sequence). The CDR3 measures 13 amino acids from cysteine to phenylalanine. Of the read, only the CDR3 DNA is kept; its 39 bases are in frame from base 1. The collaborating institutions used their own protocols to collect whole blood in K2EDTA tubes. Collaborator samples were shipped for TCRbeta analysis as frozen whole blood, isolated PBMCs, or DNA extracted from either sample type. The paper's findings and limits, for the study overall: The quantity of clinical and demographic metadata differed by source and by participant and was supplied without curation.

TCRbeta CDR3 regions were amplified from genomic DNA by means of the immunoSEQ Assay, a bias-controlled multiplex PCR. The original pipeline was this. Within the assay, amplification of reference gene primers was used to estimate how many nucleated cells each sample contained. Sequence reads were collapsed and filtered to measure the absolute abundance of every unique TCRbeta CDR3 rearrangement. Productive Simpson clonality was computed per sample as the square root of Simpson's diversity index over productive rearrangements. The clones in this table, taken by TCRdb from immuneACCESS, are in-frame only. Not every clone is retained; where verified, under half of the shortfall comes from an unresolved V gene, and the cause of the rest is unknown. V and J calls and clone size are copied from that table; D and trimming were computed from the DNA. This sample comprises 60,000 to 75,000 clones, approximately 82% of them detected only once. The ten largest clones add up to 5% to 6.5% of the sample.

Worth noting for this clone: It has no known antigen specificity. The record has no base qualities; no much larger clone is one base away.

The sample comprised peripheral blood. The V gene is TRBV30 and the J gene is TRBJ1-4; the junction holds 9 bases that match TRBD1. This receptor was identified in a human donor in a cohort sampled during active COVID-19. The nucleotide sequence reads TGTGCCTCCTCACAGGGGGCGCCTGAAAAACTGTTTTTT. Its translation reads: CASSQGAPEKLFF.